The 20 T cell receptor beta chains below were found in one sample sequenced in a study of shared clonotypes between healthy human individuals. Naivety among CD8 cells was defined by CD45RO negativity and positive CCR7 selection, thereby excluding terminally differentiated effector memory CD45RA+ cells. Using immunoSEQ multiplex PCR, the repertoire was profiled, and TCRdb retains in-frame clones only, with some absent. Among 2 million to 2.5 million clones listed, under 95% were seen once. Sequenced sample: naive CD8+ T cells from PBMCs. All receptors come from a man younger than 35 in good health. Some clones in this sample may be carry-over from other donors' samples.

The chain uses TRBV5-6 and TRBJ2-1; 9 bases match TRBD2. This CDR3 region has 17 residues. The ends lost 0 bases at V and 3 bases at J; junction bases unmatched: 7. CDR1 SGHDT and CDR2 YYEEEE come from the germline V gene. CDR3 region: CASSLAYWREGYNEQFF. CDR3 DNA sequence: TGTGCCAGCAGCTTGGCTTACTGGCGGGAGGGCTACAATGAGCAGTTCTTC. Drawing the rest from reference TRBV5-6 and TRBJ2-1, the complete variable domain is DAGVTQSPTHLIKTRGQQVTLRCSPKSGHDTVSWYQQALGQGPQFIFQYYEEEERQRGNFPDRFSGHQFPNYSSELNVNALLLGDSALYLCASSLAYWREGYNEQFFGPGTRLTVL.

This clone was seen only once. The chain combines TRBV7-8 with TRBJ2-7; maybe TRBD2 (6 bases). The CDR3 has 15 amino acids. Germline lookup yields CDR1 SGHVS and CDR2 FQNEAQ. The V gene lost 2 bases and the J gene lost 3 bases, with 14 bases spanning the gap. The CDR3 protein is CASSLSGGIGYEQYF. The CDR3 nucleotides read TGTGCCAGCAGCTTATCTGGCGGGATAGGCTACGAGCAGTACTTC.

The chain carries TRBV30 and TRBJ1-5; weak D call: TRBD1 (5 bases). The CDR3 consists of 16 residues. The germline V gene encodes CDR1 GTSNPN and CDR2 SVGIG (reference sequence). Trimming left V 0 bases short and J 7 bases short, with 19 bases between. In DNA, the CDR3 is TGTGCCTGGAGTGTAGGGAGGGTCCAGGGTGGACAGCCCCAGCATTTT. Protein product: CAWSVGRVQGGQPQHF.

This sequence joins TRBV27 and TRBJ2-3; 10 nucleotides match TRBD2. The CDR3 extends over 16 amino acids. V trimming: 2 bases; J trimming: 1 base; junction bases outside the gene matches: 3. Germline V lookup: CDR1 MNHEY, CDR2 SMNVEV (reference sequence). CDR3 DNA: TGTGCCAGCAGTTTACTAGGACTAGCGGGCACAGATACGCAGTATTTT. This gives the protein CASSLLGLAGTDTQYF.

CDR3 sequence reads: CASSLTGRGQETQYF. In DNA form, the CDR3 reads TGCGCCAGCAGCTTGACTGGACGAGGCCAAGAGACCCAGTACTTC. The chain joins TRBV5-1 to TRBJ2-5; D gene uncertain. The germline gives CDR1 SGHRS, CDR2 YFSETQ. V shed 1 base and J shed 1 base, with 11 bases lying between them. The CDR3 loop spans 15 amino acids.

The chain employs TRBV5-6 and TRBJ1-1, with a weak D call TRBD1 (5 bases). With 4 bases removed from V and 8 bases from J, the gap between germline ends came to 12 bases. The CDR3 runs to 12 residues. Germline V gene sequence: CDR1 SGHDT, CDR2 YYEEEE. Here the CDR3 reads CASSPGPIEAFF. In DNA form, the CDR3 reads TGTGCCAGCAGCCCGGGGCCTATCGAAGCTTTCTTT.

This clone was seen just once. The sample contains more than one DNA sequence encoding this CDR3. The rearrangement uses TRBV19 and TRBJ2-7; D is perhaps TRBD1 or TRBD2 (5 bases each). CDR1 is LNHDA, CDR2 SQIVND, per germline (reference sequence). There are 14 residues in the CDR3. V lost 0 bases, J lost 1 base, and 7 bases lay in between. CDR3 protein: CASSIDGGSYEQYF. CDR3 nucleotides: TGTGCCAGTAGTATAGATGGGGGTTCCTACGAGCAGTACTTC.

V is TRBV9 and J is TRBJ2-3; 8 nucleotides line up with TRBD1. Germline CDR1 reads SGDLS; CDR2 reads YYNGEE. V lost 3 bases to trimming and J lost 3 bases; unmatched junction nucleotides: 9. The CDR3 contains 16 residues. The CDR3 here is CASSGGQGGVTDTQYF. Written as DNA, the CDR3 is TGTGCCAGCAGCGGCGGACAGGGCGGGGTTACAGATACGCAGTATTTT.

V is TRBV7-9 and J is TRBJ2-1; D is tentatively TRBD1 or TRBD2 (5 bases each). This CDR3 is built from 11 residues. From germline, CDR1 is SEHNR and CDR2 FQNEAQ (reference sequence). Trimming shortened V by 5 bases and J by 12 bases, and 11 bases separated the two germline ends. The CDR3 loop reads CASSPGTLQFF. CDR3 coding DNA: TGTGCCAGCAGCCCCGGGACCCTGCAGTTCTTC.

The chain employs TRBV28 and TRBJ2-7; TRBD2 matches at 7 bases. CDR3 size: 15 residues. Germline trimming cut 4 bases from V and 4 bases from J; bases unmatched to any gene: 10. Per germline, CDR1 MDHEN and CDR2 SYDVKM. The CDR3 region is CASSSLHGGWYEQYF. In DNA, the CDR3 is TGTGCCAGCAGTTCCCTCCACGGGGGGTGGTACGAGCAGTACTTC.

This clone was recorded only once. J is TRBJ1-5 and V is TRBV21-1. TRBV21-1 is flagged as a pseudogene. This CDR3 is built from 12 residues. CDR3 sequence (DNA): TGTGCCAGCAGCAAAGGCCTCCAGCCCCAGCATTTT. Residues: CASSKGLQPQHF.

J is TRBJ1-1 and V is TRBV30; 9 bases align to TRBD1. The CDR3 covers 12 residues. Trimming took 1 base from V and 11 from J; bases not matched to a gene: 5. Germline V gene data show CDR1 as GTSNPN and CDR2 as SVGIG (reference sequence). CDR3 bases: TGTGCCTGGAGTGGGGACAGGGCGGGGGCTTTCTTT. Protein sequence: CAWSGDRAGAFF. Drawing the rest from reference TRBV30 and TRBJ1-1, the complete variable domain is SQTIHQWPATLVQPVGSPLSLECTVEGTSNPNLYWYRQAAGRGLQLLFYSVGIGQISSEVPQNLSASRPQDRQFILSSKKLLLSDSGFYLCAWSGDRAGAFFGQGTRLTVV.

The chain is built from TRBV28 and TRBJ2-1; no reliable D call. The V end lost 6 bases, the J end lost 0 bases, and 12 bases lay between the germline ends. Germline V gene data show CDR1 as MDHEN and CDR2 as SYDVKM. This CDR3 is 15 amino acids long. The CDR3 coding sequence is TGTGCCAGCAGGATCCCAAACCTCTCCTACAATGAGCAGTTCTTC. This sequence encodes CASRIPNLSYNEQFF.

V usage is TRBV11-2 and J usage is TRBJ2-7; TRBD1 agrees at 8 bases. The V segment lost 1 base and the J segment 4 bases; nucleotides outside the gene matches: 9. The germline V gene encodes CDR1 SGHAT and CDR2 FQNNGV. This CDR3 spans 16 amino acids. The CDR3 loop reads CASSLVLWQGAYEQYF. The CDR3, as DNA: TGTGCCAGCAGCTTAGTTCTTTGGCAGGGGGCTTACGAGCAGTACTTC.

V gene TRBV15 combines with J gene TRBJ2-3; 8 nucleotides match TRBD1. Looked up from germline, CDR1 is LNHNV and CDR2 is YYDKDF (reference sequence). The CDR3 loop spans 18 amino acids. Trimming cost V 4 bases and J 6 bases; bases outside gene matches: 18. The CDR3 loop reads CATSTMAGTGTVRDTQYF. CDR3 coding DNA: TGTGCCACCAGCACTATGGCCGGGACAGGCACGGTTCGGGATACGCAGTATTTT.

The chain joins TRBV28 to TRBJ2-5; D not resolved. CDR3 length: 13 amino acids. V was cut by 6 bases and J by 5 bases, with 13 bases left in between. The germline gives CDR1 MDHEN, CDR2 SYDVKM. The CDR3 DNA is TGTGCCAGCAGATTAGGTCCGCGGGAGACCCAGTACTTC. It is translated as CASRLGPRETQYF.

The gene calls are TRBV7-8 and TRBJ2-5; D is uncertain. This CDR3 is 15 amino acids long. Germline V gene lookup returns CDR1 SGHVS and CDR2 FQNEAQ. The V end lost 2 bases, the J end lost 2 bases, and 12 bases lay between the germline ends. DNA for the CDR3: TGTGCCAGCAGCTTAAGGCCCGGGTTGCAAGAGACCCAGTACTTC. It translates to CASSLRPGLQETQYF. Looking up the rest from reference TRBV7-8 and TRBJ2-5 gives the full variable domain: GAGVSQSPRYKVAKRGQDVALRCDPISGHVSLFWYQQALGQGPEFLTYFQNEAQLDKSGLPSDRFFAERPEGSVSTLKIQRTQQEDSAVYLCASSLRPGLQETQYFGPGTRLLVL.

The V call is TRBV7-2, the J call TRBJ2-1, with 9 bases aligning to TRBD1. The CDR3 length is 14 residues. V shed 5 bases, J shed 7 bases, and the junction held 6 bases outside the gene matches. Germline values: CDR1 SGHTA, CDR2 FQGNSA. The CDR3 DNA is TGTGCCAGCAGCCCCTGGACAGGGGTTAATGAGCAGTTCTTC. Its protein product is CASSPWTGVNEQFF.

The rearrangement uses TRBV27 and TRBJ1-5, with D possibly matching TRBD1 (5 bases). Deletions cut 2 bases from V and 6 bases from J, with 14 bases between. The CDR3 is 15 amino acids. Germline V gene lookup returns CDR1 MNHEY and CDR2 SMNVEV (reference sequence). CDR3 in DNA: TGTGCCAGCAGTTTAGGGGGAAGACCAATTCAGCCCCAGCATTTT. Protein product: CASSLGGRPIQPQHF.

Details on this clone: The same CDR3 arises from other DNA sequences in this sample as well. The CDR3, as DNA: TGTGCCAGCAGTTTATCAGCGGGAACACTATCCTACGAGCAGTACTTC. This gives the protein CASSLSAGTLSYEQYF. The genes are TRBV27 and TRBJ2-7, with 7 bases fitting TRBD2. V lost 0 bases to trimming and J lost 1 base; unmatched junction nucleotides: 6. The CDR3 length is 16 residues. Germline CDR1 MNHEY, CDR2 SMNVEV (reference sequence).